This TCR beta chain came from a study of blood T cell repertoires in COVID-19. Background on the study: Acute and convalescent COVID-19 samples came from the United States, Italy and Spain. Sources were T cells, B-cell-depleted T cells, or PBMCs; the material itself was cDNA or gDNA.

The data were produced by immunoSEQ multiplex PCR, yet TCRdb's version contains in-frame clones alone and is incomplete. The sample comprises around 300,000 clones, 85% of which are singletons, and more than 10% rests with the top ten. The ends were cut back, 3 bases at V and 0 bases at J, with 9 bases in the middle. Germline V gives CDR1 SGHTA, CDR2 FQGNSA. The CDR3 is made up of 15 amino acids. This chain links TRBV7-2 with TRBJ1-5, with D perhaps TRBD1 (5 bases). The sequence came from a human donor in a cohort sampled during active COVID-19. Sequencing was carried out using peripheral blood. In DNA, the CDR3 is TGTGCCAGCAGCTTCCAGGGAAATAGCAATCAGCCCCAGCATTTT. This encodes CASSFQGNSNQPQHF.